The subject of this entry is one TCR beta chain. Its antigen is not identified. At one of its ends the junction is not consistent with the germline gene, which may arise from a read error. From unsorted bulk tissue weighing about 17-30 mg, DNA and RNA were co-extracted. Subjects presented with primary liver carcinoma managed by surgical resection. These data originate in a study of tumor-infiltrating lymphocytes in primary liver carcinoma. Study in general: Lesions, classed as T1-T3 N0M0, spanned roughly 4.2 to 10 cm across.

Germline values: CDR1 SQVTM, CDR2 ANQGSEA. This CDR3 contains 14 residues. Study outcomes and limitations: Blood trailed tumors significantly in top-250-clone fraction (p = 0.039).

Using a constant-region primer together with ProtoScript II reverse transcriptase, TCR beta cDNA was made from 500 to 650 ng of total RNA. Sequencing libraries for TCR beta derived from three nested multiplex PCR rounds that used slightly modified ARM-PCR. Forward primers for TRBV1-TRBV30 and a C-beta reverse primer served the first two PCR rounds, at around 9 cycles each. TCRdb re-derived calls from the multiplex PCR reads in MiXCR, one entry per CDR3 protein. Of 95,000 to 150,000 distinct CDR3 sequences in the sample, roughly three fifths were seen once. The V gene is TRBV29-1, the J gene TRBJ2-1; TRBD2 aligns across 9 bases. Sequenced material: liver tumor tissue from sampling region 1. As for subset: tumor region T1, superior pole. The sequence was collected from a woman between 55 and 75 years old with primary liver carcinoma and hepatitis B virus infection. CDR3 sequence: CSVCLAGWFNDQFF. The CDR3 nucleotides are TGCAGCGTGTGTCTAGCGGGATGGTTCAATGATCAGTTCTTC.